This T cell receptor (beta chain) was recorded in a study of blood T cell repertoires in COVID-19 (TCRdb year 2020). Some background on the complete study: Collaborator samples came from the United States, Italy and Spain and covered acute and convalescent phases of COVID-19. The prospective study material was composed of cDNA or gDNA derived from T cells, B-cell-depleted T cells, or PBMCs. Subjects who had been exposed to COVID-19, were actively infected with it, or had recovered from it provided the deeply sampled blood TCRbeta repertoires that made up the dataset. A freely available public database, intended as a resource for researchers studying the immune response to SARS-CoV-2, is where the repertoires were released. The samples were drawn from the first 160 participants of the ongoing ImmuneRACE study and from 1,200 or so subjects provided by 6 global collaborators. Nearly every sample came with metadata listing a de-identified subject ID, COVID-19 status, age in years and sex. Where available, HLA class I and class II types were taken from metadata supplied by the sample provider and were not determined by assay-based typing. Points the paper makes about the study in general: Clinical and demographic metadata were provided uncurated, with the amount varying by source and participant.

A word on this clone: What this receptor recognizes is not known. Qualities for individual bases were not recorded, and no much larger clone is one base off.

As encoded in the germline V gene (reference sequence), CDR1 is WNHNN while CDR2 is SYGVQD. Including the terminal cysteine and phenylalanine, the CDR3 comprises 16 residues. This entry keeps only the CDR3 DNA: 48 bases, framed from base 1. Germline trimming amounts to 2 bases on V and 1 base on J, with 3 as the count of junction bases outside the gene matches. The immunoSEQ Assay, a bias-controlled multiplex PCR, was used to amplify TCRbeta CDR3 regions from genomic DNA. In the original analysis: Nucleated cell counts per sample were estimated from amplification of reference gene primers within the assay. Sequence reads were collapsed and filtered to measure the absolute abundance of every unique TCRbeta CDR3 rearrangement. For each sample, productive Simpson clonality was calculated as the square root of Simpson's diversity index across productive rearrangements. As stored in TCRdb, this immuneACCESS dataset retains in-frame rearrangements with V and J assigned. A fraction of the clones does not appear; measured against another copy, unresolved V genes explain less than half of the discrepancy, and the remainder lacks a known reason. V, J and clone size are taken as reported in that table, and D and trimming were inferred from the DNA itself. The sample includes 220,000 or so clones, with 82% observed a single time. The ten most abundant clones make up around 8% of the sample.

At one collaborating source in Seattle, patients were enrolled during active infection and were followed longitudinally through the course of disease. Whole blood was collected in K2EDTA tubes by collaborating institutions according to the institutions' own protocols. Collaborator samples were shipped for TCRbeta analysis as frozen whole blood, isolated PBMCs, or DNA extracted from either sample type. The sequence joins TRBV10-1 to TRBJ2-3; 10 middle bases align to TRBD2. Material for sequencing was peripheral blood. This receptor was identified in an elderly woman with COVID-19, enrolled during active disease. The CDR3 protein: CASSEALAGGTDTQYF. The DNA reads as follows: TGCGCCAGCAGTGAGGCGCTAGCGGGGGGCACAGATACGCAGTATTTT.